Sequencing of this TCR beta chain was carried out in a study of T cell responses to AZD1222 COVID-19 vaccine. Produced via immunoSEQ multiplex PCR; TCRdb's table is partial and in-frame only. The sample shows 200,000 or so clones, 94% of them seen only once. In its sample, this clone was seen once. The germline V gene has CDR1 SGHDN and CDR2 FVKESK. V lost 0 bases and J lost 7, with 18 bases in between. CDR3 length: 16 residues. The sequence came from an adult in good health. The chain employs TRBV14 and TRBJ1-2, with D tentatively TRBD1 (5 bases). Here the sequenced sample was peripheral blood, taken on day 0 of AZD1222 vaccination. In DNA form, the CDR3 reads TGTGCCAGCAGCCAAGATAGGGTCGGGGCCTCCAGTGGCTACACCTTC. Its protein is CASSQDRVGASSGYTF.